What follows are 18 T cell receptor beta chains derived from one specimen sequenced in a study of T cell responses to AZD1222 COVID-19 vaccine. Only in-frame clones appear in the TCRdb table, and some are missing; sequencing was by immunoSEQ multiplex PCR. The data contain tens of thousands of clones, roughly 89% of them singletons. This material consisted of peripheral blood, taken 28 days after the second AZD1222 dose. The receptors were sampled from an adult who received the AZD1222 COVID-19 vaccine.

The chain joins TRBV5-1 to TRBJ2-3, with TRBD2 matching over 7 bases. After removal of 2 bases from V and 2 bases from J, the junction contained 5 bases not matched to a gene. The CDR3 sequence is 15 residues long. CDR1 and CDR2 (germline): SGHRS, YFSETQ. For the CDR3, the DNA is TGCGCCAGCAGCTTAGCGGCGGGAGCCACAGATACGCAGTATTTT. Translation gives CASSLAAGATDTQYF.

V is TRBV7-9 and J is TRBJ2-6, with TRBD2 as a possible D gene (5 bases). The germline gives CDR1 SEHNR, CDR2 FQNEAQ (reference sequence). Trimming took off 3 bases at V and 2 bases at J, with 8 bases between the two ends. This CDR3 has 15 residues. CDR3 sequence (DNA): TGTGCCAGCAGCTTTTCCGGGGCTGGGGCCAACGTCCTGACTTTC. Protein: CASSFSGAGANVLTF.

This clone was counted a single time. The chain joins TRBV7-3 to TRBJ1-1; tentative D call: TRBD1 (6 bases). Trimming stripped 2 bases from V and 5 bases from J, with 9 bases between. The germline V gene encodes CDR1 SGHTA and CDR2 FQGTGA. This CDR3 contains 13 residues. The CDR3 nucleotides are TGTGCCAGCAGCTTATCGAGGGGGACTGAAGCTTTCTTT. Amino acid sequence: CASSLSRGTEAFF.

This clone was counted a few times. The CDR3 is CASTPQGTGELFF. In nucleotides, the CDR3 is TGTGCCAGCACCCCACAGGGAACCGGGGAGCTGTTTTTT. This chain joins TRBV6-6 and TRBJ2-2; maybe TRBD1 (6 bases). This CDR3 has 13 amino acids. CDR1 is MNHNY and CDR2 is SVGAGI in the germline V gene (reference sequence). Trimming removed 7 bases from V and 5 bases from J, with 11 bases in between.

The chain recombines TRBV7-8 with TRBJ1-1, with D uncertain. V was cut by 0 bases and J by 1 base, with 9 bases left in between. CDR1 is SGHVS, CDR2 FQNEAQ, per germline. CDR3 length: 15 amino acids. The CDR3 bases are TGTGCCAGCAGCTTAGCTGGTTGGCAGAACACTGAAGCTTTCTTT. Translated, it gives CASSLAGWQNTEAFF.

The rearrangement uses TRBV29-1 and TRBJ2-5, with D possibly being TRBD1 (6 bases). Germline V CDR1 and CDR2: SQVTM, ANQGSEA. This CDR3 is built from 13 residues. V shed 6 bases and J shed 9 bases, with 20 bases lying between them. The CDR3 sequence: CSVEQGRDGPQYF. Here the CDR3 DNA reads TGCAGCGTGGAACAGGGAAGAGACGGTCCCCAGTACTTC. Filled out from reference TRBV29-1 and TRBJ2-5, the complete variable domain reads SAVISQKPSRDICQRGTSLTIQCQVDSQVTMMFWYRQQPGQSLTLIATANQGSEATYESGFVIDKFPISRPNLTFSTLTVSNMSPEDSSIYLCSVEQGRDGPQYFGPGTRLLVL.

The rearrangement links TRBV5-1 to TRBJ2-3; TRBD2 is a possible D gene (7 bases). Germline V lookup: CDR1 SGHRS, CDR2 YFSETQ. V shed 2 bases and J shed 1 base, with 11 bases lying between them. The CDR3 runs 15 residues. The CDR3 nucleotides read TGCGCCAGCAGCTTAGGGGGGGGCCGCACAGATACGCAGTATTTT. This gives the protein CASSLGGGRTDTQYF.

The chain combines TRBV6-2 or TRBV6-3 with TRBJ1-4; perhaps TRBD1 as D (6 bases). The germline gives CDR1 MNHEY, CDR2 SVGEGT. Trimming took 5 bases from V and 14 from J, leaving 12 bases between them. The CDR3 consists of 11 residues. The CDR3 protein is CASSRGQRLFF. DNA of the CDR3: TGTGCCAGCAGTCGCGGACAGCGGCTGTTTTTT.

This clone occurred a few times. The CDR3: CASSPKTGGGGYEQYF. CDR3 nucleotides: TGCGCCAGCAGCCCAAAGACAGGAGGGGGCGGTTACGAGCAGTACTTC. V gene TRBV5-1 combines with J gene TRBJ2-7; D perhaps matches TRBD1 (7 bases). Germline-derived CDR1 and CDR2 are SGHRS and YFSETQ. The CDR3 has 16 residues. V gave up 4 bases and J gave up 4 bases, with 21 bases separating them.

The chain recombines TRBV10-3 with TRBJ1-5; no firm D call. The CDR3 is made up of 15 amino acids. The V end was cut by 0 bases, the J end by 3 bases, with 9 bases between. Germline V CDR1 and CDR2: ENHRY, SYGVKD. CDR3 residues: CAISESGQNNQPQHF. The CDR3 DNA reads TGTGCCATCAGTGAGTCGGGTCAGAACAATCAGCCCCAGCATTTT.

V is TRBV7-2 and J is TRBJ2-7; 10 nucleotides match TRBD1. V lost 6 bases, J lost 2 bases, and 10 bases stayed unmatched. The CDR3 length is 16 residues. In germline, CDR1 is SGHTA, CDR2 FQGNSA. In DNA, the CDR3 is TGTGCCAGCAGGCGGTCCGGGACAGGGGCTACCTACGAGCAGTACTTC. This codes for CASRRSGTGATYEQYF.

DNA for the CDR3: TGTGCCAGCTCGAGGGGTTATGGCTACACCTTC. Encoded protein: CASSRGYGYTF. This chain connects TRBV6-5 to TRBJ1-2, with D perhaps matching TRBD1 (5 bases). Germline CDR1 and CDR2: MNHEY and SVGAGI. The CDR3 loop spans 11 amino acids. V was shortened by 8 bases and J by 5 bases, with 9 bases between the two germline ends.

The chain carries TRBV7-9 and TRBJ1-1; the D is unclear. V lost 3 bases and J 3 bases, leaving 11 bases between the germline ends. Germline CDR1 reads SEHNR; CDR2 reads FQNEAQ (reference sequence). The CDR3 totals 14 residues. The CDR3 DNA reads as TGTGCCAGCAGCTTTTACAAAGGAGACACTGAAGCTTTCTTT. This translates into CASSFYKGDTEAFF.

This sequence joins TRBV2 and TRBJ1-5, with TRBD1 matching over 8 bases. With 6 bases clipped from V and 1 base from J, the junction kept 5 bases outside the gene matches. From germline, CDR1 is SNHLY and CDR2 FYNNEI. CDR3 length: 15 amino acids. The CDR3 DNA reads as TGTGCCAGCAGAATCGGACAGGGCAGCAATCAGCCCCAGCATTTT. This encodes CASRIGQGSNQPQHF.

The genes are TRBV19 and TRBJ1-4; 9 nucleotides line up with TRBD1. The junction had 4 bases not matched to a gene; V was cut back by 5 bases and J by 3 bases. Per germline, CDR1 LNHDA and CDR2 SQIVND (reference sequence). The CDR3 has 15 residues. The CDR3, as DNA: TGTGCCAGTAGTGCACAGGGGGCCCCTAATGAAAAACTGTTTTTT. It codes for CASSAQGAPNEKLFF. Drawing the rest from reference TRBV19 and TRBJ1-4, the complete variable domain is DGGITQSPKYLFRKEGQNVTLSCEQNLNHDAMYWYRQDPGQGLRLIYYSQIVNDFQKGDIAEGYSVSREKKESFPLTVTSAQKNPTAFYLCASSAQGAPNEKLFFGSGTQLSVL.

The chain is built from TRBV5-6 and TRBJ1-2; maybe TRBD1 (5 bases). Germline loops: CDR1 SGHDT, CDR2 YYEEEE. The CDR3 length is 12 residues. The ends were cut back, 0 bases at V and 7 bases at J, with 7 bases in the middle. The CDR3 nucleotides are TGTGCCAGCAGCTTGGTAGGGGCTGGCTACACCTTC. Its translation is CASSLVGAGYTF.

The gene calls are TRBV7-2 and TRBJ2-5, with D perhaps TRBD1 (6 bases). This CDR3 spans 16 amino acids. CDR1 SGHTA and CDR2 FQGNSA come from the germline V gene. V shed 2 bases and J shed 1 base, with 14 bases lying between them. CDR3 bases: TGTGCCAGCAGCTTAACTTTCGGACAGTTCCAAGAGACCCAGTACTTC. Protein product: CASSLTFGQFQETQYF. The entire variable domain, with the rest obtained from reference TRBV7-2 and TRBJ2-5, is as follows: GAGVSQSPSNKVTEKGKDVELRCDPISGHTALYWYRQSLGQGLEFLIYFQGNSAPDKSGLPSDRFSAERTGGSVSTLTIQRTQQEDSAVYLCASSLTFGQFQETQYFGPGTRLLVL.

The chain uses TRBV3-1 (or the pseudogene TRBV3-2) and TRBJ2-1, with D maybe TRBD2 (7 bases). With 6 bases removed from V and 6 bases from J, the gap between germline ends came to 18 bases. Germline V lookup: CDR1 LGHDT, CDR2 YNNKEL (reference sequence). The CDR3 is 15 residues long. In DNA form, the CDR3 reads TGTGCCAGCAGACCTCGGGGGGCCCTCGGCAATGAGCAGTTCTTC. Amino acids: CASRPRGALGNEQFF.